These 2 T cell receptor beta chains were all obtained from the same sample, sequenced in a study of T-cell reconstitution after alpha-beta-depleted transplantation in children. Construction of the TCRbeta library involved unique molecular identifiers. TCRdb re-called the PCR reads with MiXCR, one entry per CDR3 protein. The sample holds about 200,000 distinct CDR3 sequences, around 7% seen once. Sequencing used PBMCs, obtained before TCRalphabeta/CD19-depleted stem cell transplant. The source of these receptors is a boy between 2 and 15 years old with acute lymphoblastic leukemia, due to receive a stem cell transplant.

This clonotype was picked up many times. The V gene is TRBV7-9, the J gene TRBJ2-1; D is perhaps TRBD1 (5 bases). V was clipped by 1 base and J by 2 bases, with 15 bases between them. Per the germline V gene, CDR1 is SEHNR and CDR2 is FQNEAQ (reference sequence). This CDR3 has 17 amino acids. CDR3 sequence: CASSLVATDLTYNEQFF. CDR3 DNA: TGTGCCAGCAGCTTAGTTGCGACAGACCTTACCTACAATGAGCAGTTCTTC.

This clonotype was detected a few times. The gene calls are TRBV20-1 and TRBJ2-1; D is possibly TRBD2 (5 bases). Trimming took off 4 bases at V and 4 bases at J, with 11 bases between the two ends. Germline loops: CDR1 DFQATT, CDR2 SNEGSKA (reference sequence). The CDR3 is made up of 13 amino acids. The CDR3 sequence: CSATGREYNEQFF. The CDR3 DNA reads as TGCAGTGCTACGGGGAGAGAATACAATGAGCAGTTCTTC.